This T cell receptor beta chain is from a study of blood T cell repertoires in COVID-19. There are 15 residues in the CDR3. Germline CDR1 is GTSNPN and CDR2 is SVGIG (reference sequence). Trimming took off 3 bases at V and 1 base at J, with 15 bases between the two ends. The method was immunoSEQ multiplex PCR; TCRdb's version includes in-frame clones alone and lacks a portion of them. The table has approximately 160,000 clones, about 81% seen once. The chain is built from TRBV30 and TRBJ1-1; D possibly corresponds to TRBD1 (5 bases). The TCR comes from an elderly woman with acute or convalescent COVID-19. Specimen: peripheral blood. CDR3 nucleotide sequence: TGTGCCTGGAGCAATCCAGGAGGGGCGAACACTGAAGCTTTCTTT. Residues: CAWSNPGGANTEAFF.